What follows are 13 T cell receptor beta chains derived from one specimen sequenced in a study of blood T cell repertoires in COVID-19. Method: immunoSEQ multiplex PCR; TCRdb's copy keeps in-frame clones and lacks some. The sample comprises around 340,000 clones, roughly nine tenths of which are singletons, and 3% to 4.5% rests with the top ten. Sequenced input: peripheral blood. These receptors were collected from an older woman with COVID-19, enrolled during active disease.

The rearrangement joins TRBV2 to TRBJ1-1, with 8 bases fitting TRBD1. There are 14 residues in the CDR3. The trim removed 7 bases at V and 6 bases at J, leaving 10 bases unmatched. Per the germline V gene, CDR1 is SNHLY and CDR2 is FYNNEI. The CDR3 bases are TGTGCCAGCATTGGGACAGGCATTGTGGCTGAAGCTTTCTTT. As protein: CASIGTGIVAEAFF.

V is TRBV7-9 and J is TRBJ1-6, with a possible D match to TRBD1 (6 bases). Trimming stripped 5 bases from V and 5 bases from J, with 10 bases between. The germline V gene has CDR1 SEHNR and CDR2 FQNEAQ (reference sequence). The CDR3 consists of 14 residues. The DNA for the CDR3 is TGTGCCAGCAGCCGAACAGGGAATAATTCACCCCTCCACTTT. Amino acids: CASSRTGNNSPLHF.

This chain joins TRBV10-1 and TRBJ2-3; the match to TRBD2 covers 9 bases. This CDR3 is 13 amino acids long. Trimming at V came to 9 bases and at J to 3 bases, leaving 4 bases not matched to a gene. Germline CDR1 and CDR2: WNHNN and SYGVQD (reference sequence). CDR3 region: CASSSGVTDTQYF. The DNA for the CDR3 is TGCGCCAGTTCTAGCGGGGTTACAGATACGCAGTATTTT.

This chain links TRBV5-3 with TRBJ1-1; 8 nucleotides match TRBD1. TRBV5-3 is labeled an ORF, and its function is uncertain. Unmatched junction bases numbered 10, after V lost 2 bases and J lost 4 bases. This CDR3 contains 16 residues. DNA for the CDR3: TGTGCCAGAAGCTTCCCGACAGGGGCGGAAGGCACTGAAGCTTTCTTT. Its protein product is CARSFPTGAEGTEAFF.

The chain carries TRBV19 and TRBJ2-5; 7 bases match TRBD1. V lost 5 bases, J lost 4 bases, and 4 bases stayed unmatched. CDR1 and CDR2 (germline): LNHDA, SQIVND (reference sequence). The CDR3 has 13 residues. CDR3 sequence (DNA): TGTGCCAGTAGTCGACAGGGCACAGAGACCCAGTACTTC. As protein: CASSRQGTETQYF.

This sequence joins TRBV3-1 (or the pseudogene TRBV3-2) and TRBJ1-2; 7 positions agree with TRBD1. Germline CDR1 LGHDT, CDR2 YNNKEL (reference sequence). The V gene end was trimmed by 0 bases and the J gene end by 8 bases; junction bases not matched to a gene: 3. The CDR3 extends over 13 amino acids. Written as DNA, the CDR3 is TGTGCCAGCAGCCAAGAGAACAGGGGCGGCTACACCTTC. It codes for CASSQENRGGYTF.

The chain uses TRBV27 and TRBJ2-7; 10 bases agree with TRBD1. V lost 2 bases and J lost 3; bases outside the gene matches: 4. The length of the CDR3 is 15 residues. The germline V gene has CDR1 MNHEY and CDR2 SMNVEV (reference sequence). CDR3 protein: CASSLRTGGNYEQYF. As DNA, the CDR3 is TGTGCCAGCAGTTTAAGGACAGGGGGAAACTACGAGCAGTACTTC.

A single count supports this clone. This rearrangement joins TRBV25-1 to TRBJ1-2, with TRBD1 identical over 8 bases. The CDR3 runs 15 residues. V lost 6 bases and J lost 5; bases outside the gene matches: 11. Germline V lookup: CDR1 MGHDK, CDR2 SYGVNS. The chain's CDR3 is CASRARTGIGYGYTF. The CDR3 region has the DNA TGTGCCAGCAGGGCCCGGACAGGGATAGGGTATGGCTACACCTTC.

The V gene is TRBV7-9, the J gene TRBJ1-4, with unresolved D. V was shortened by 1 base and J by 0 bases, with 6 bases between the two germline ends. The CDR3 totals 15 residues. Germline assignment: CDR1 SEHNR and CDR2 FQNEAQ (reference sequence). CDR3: CASSLEHSTNEKLFF. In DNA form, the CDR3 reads TGTGCCAGCAGCTTAGAGCACTCAACTAATGAAAAACTGTTTTTT.

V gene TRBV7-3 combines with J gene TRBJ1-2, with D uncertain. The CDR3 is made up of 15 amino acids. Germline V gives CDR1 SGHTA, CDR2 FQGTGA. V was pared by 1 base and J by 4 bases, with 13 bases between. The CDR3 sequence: CASSLMGDECYGYTF. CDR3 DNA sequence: TGTGCCAGCAGCTTAATGGGAGACGAGTGCTATGGCTACACCTTC.

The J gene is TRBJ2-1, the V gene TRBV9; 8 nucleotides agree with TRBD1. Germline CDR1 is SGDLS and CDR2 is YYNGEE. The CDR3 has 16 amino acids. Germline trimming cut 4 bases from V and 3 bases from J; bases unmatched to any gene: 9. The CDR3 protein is CASSFRGDRGYNEQFF. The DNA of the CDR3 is TGTGCCAGCAGCTTCCGGGGCGACAGGGGCTACAATGAGCAGTTCTTC.

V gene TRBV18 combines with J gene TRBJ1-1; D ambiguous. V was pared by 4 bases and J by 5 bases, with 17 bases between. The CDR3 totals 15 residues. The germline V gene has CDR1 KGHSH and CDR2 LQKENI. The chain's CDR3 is CASSLKEVVKTEAFF. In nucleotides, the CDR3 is TGTGCCAGCTCACTGAAAGAGGTTGTAAAAACTGAAGCTTTCTTT.

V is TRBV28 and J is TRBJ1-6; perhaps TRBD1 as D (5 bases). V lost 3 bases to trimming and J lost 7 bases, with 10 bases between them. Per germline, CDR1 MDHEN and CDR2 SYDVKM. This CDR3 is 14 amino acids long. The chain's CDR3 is CASSFDSRNSPLHF. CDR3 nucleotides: TGTGCCAGCAGTTTCGACAGTCGGAATTCACCCCTCCACTTT.